One and the same sample provided the 5 T cell receptor beta chains below, sequenced in a study of blood T cell repertoires in COVID-19. This table comes from immunoSEQ multiplex PCR, and its TCRdb copy is limited to in-frame clones, with some not included. This table holds about 160,000 clones, 80% found once. The sequenced sample consisted of PBMCs or T cells enriched from blood (not recorded which). The receptors here all came from an older woman who had recovered from COVID-19.

The table lists this clone with a few counts. The chain couples TRBV6-5 to TRBJ2-2; no clear D gene. Germline V gives CDR1 MNHEY, CDR2 SVGAGI. The CDR3 loop spans 13 amino acids. Trimming removed 10 bases from V and 0 bases from J, with 9 bases in between. This CDR3 reads CAILVANTGELFF. The CDR3 DNA is TGTGCCATCTTAGTAGCGAACACCGGGGAGCTGTTTTTT.

A few counts support this clone. The chain recombines TRBV29-1 with TRBJ2-7, with 7 positions matching TRBD1. Germline loops: CDR1 SQVTM, CDR2 ANQGSEA. Trimming removed 7 bases from V and 7 bases from J; junction bases left unmatched: 4. CDR3 length equals 10 residues. The CDR3 region has the DNA TGCAGCGCCCGGGACAGTGAGCAGTACTTC. It specifies CSARDSEQYF.

A few counts support this clone. This chain links TRBV27 with TRBJ2-7; TRBD1 aligns across 8 bases. Trimming at V came to 2 bases and at J to 6 bases, leaving 6 bases not matched to a gene. The length of the CDR3 is 14 residues. Germline values: CDR1 MNHEY, CDR2 SMNVEV (reference sequence). The CDR3 DNA reads as TGTGCCAGCAGTTTACTTGGACAGGGACTCGAGCAGTACTTC. Translated: CASSLLGQGLEQYF.

The sample holds a few counts of this clone. The chain uses TRBV5-1 and TRBJ1-2, with TRBD1 matching over 9 bases. Germline values: CDR1 SGHRS, CDR2 YFSETQ. Germline trimming cut 3 bases from V and 0 bases from J; bases unmatched to any gene: 6. This CDR3 spans 16 amino acids. CDR3 nucleotide sequence: TGCGCCAGCAGCTCCGGACAGGGGACCTCTAACTATGGCTACACCTTC. Its protein product is CASSSGQGTSNYGYTF.

The chain links TRBV5-1 to TRBJ1-5; 9 positions agree with TRBD1. V gave up 4 bases and J gave up 2 bases; unmatched junction bases: 1. The germline gives CDR1 SGHRS, CDR2 YFSETQ. The CDR3 runs to 14 residues. The CDR3: CASSRTGGNQPQHF. The CDR3, as DNA: TGCGCCAGCAGCAGGACAGGGGGCAATCAGCCCCAGCATTTT.